The 29 T cell receptor beta chains below all came from one sample that was sequenced in a study of blood T cell repertoires in COVID-19. Some clones are missing from TCRdb's copy, which holds only in-frame ones; the method was immunoSEQ multiplex PCR. The data contain around 130,000 clones, around four fifths of them singletons. The source material was peripheral blood. All receptors derive from an older man with acute or convalescent COVID-19.

This clone was seen a single time. The V and J genes are TRBV5-1 and TRBJ2-7; 13 bases match TRBD2. The V gene's germline CDR1 is SGHRS and CDR2 YFSETQ. The ends lost 1 base at V and 6 bases at J; junction bases unmatched: 4. There are 15 residues in the CDR3. CDR3 sequence reads: CASSLLTSGGSEQYF. The DNA of the CDR3 is TGCGCCAGCAGCTTGTTGACTAGCGGGGGGTCCGAGCAGTACTTC.

The chain recombines TRBV5-5 with TRBJ1-5; 8 bases align to TRBD1. Looked up from germline, CDR1 is SGHKS and CDR2 is YYEKEE (reference sequence). This CDR3 region has 15 residues. V shed 1 base, J shed 5 bases, and the junction held 5 bases outside the gene matches. The CDR3 DNA reads TGTGCCAGCAGCTTGTCTGGACAGGGTTATCAGCCCCAGCATTTT. Encoded protein: CASSLSGQGYQPQHF.

V is TRBV5-1 and J is TRBJ2-2; TRBD1 aligns across 7 bases. There are 15 residues in the CDR3. Germline CDR1 is SGHRS and CDR2 is YFSETQ. After removal of 2 bases from V and 6 bases from J, the junction contained 7 bases not matched to a gene. CDR3: CASSFYDRDAGELFF. The CDR3 DNA is TGCGCCAGCAGCTTTTATGACAGGGATGCCGGGGAGCTGTTTTTT.

V gene TRBV20-1 combines with J gene TRBJ2-7; D possibly corresponds to TRBD1 (6 bases). The length of the CDR3 is 15 residues. V lost 3 bases to trimming and J lost 1 base, with 16 bases between them. Looked up from germline, CDR1 is DFQATT and CDR2 is SNEGSKA (reference sequence). The CDR3 DNA reads TGCAGTGCTAGTATTTTCGGGACAATGTCCTACGAGCAGTACTTC. Translated: CSASIFGTMSYEQYF.

The V call is TRBV6-2 or TRBV6-3, the J call TRBJ2-5; the match to TRBD2 covers 8 bases. From germline, CDR1 is MNHEY and CDR2 SVGEGT. J gave up 2 bases and V 6 bases, and 14 bases lay outside the gene matches. CDR3 size: 17 residues. CDR3 in amino acids: CASSPTSGGGTQETQYF. For the CDR3, the DNA is TGTGCCAGCAGCCCTACCAGCGGCGGGGGGACACAAGAGACCCAGTACTTC.

Written as DNA, the CDR3 is TGTGCCAGCTCACCGAGCGGCGATCAGCCCCAGCATTTT. This encodes CASSPSGDQPQHF. The rearrangement links TRBV18 to TRBJ1-5; D remains ambiguous. Germline V lookup: CDR1 KGHSH, CDR2 LQKENI. The length of the CDR3 is 13 residues. Trimming removed 3 bases at V and 5 bases at J, with 8 bases between.

The V and J genes are TRBV4-1 and TRBJ1-5; D unresolved. The V and J ends lost 1 base and 7 bases respectively, with 8 bases between them. The CDR3 length is 13 residues. Germline CDR1 is MGHRA and CDR2 is YSYEKL. CDR3 sequence: CASSQGLQQPQHF. In DNA, the CDR3 is TGCGCCAGCAGCCAAGGTTTACAGCAGCCCCAGCATTTT.

The J gene is TRBJ2-3, the V gene TRBV5-4; 14 bases are shared with TRBD2. V shed 1 base, J shed 10 bases, and the junction held 14 bases outside the gene matches. CDR3 length: 18 residues. Per the germline V gene, CDR1 is SGHNT and CDR2 is YYREEE (reference sequence). This CDR3 is CASSLSTSGGASQASQYF. Here the CDR3 DNA reads TGTGCCAGCAGCTTGTCGACTAGCGGGGGGGCTAGTCAGGCTTCGCAGTATTTT.

This chain uses TRBV7-2 with TRBJ2-7; TRBD2 might be the D (5 bases). CDR1 SGHTA and CDR2 FQGNSA come from the germline V gene. V gave up 2 bases and J gave up 2 bases, with 13 bases separating them. The CDR3 is made up of 15 amino acids. As DNA, the CDR3 is TGTGCCAGCAGCTTATCCCCGGGGATCCCCTACGAGCAGTACTTC. Translation: CASSLSPGIPYEQYF.

The chain links TRBV12-5 to TRBJ1-2; D is undetermined. Germline V gene data show CDR1 as LGHNT and CDR2 as FRNRAP. The CDR3 is 14 residues long. Trimming pared 0 bases from V and 6 bases from J, leaving 11 bases between. The CDR3 protein is CASGLVRIEDGYTF. CDR3 in DNA: TGTGCTAGTGGTTTGGTAAGGATAGAGGATGGCTACACCTTC. The variable domain in full, with the rest retrieved from reference TRBV12-5 and TRBJ1-2, is DARVTQTPRHKVTEMGQEVTMRCQPILGHNTVFWYRQTMMQGLELLAYFRNRAPLDDSGMPKDRFSAEMPDATLATLKIQPSEPRDSAVYFCASGLVRIEDGYTFGSGTRLTVV.

The rearrangement joins TRBV10-3 to TRBJ2-2, with D unclear. This CDR3 is 14 amino acids long. Germline V CDR1 and CDR2: ENHRY, SYGVKD. Trimming shortened V by 4 bases and J by 1 base, and 7 bases separated the two germline ends. CDR3 residues: CAISGQLNTGELFF. CDR3 DNA: TGTGCCATCAGTGGGCAGTTGAACACCGGGGAGCTGTTTTTT.

The chain carries TRBV28 and TRBJ2-7; 10 positions agree with TRBD1. V gave up 4 bases and J gave up 4 bases; unmatched junction bases: 4. Germline loops: CDR1 MDHEN, CDR2 SYDVKM. This CDR3 comprises 14 residues. The CDR3 region has the DNA TGTGCCAGCAGTTCAGGACAGGGGGTTTACGAGCAGTACTTC. Translated, it gives CASSSGQGVYEQYF.

V and J are TRBV19 and TRBJ2-1, with TRBD1 identical over 7 bases. This CDR3 contains 15 residues. The germline V gene encodes CDR1 LNHDA and CDR2 SQIVND (reference sequence). Germline trimming cut 4 bases from V and 3 bases from J; bases unmatched to any gene: 6. The CDR3 DNA follows: TGTGCCAGTAGTAGACAGGGTCGGGTCTACAATGAGCAGTTCTTC. It yields the protein CASSRQGRVYNEQFF.

The J gene is TRBJ1-4, the V gene TRBV7-8, with D perhaps TRBD1 (6 bases). This CDR3 contains 15 residues. Looked up from germline, CDR1 is SGHVS and CDR2 is FQNEAQ. Trimming shortened V by 4 bases and J by 4 bases, and 13 bases separated the two germline ends. The CDR3 bases are TGTGCCAGCAGCTCCGGACAGAGCTTTAATGAAAAACTGTTTTTT. Residues: CASSSGQSFNEKLFF.

About this clone: This is likely a read error, given that the CDR3 carries no conserved phenylalanine or tryptophan at its end. The DNA is left out, because the CDR3 cannot be placed on it with certainty; the CDR3 is given as TCRdb lists it. V is TRBV6-4 and J is TRBJ1-2; TRBD1, the D gene given by the table, was not confirmed from the DNA. The CDR3 is 12 amino acids in total, end residues counted. Germline CDR1 and CDR2: MRHNA and SNTAGT. The CDR3 loop is CASSVSIRRQGL.

The sample holds a few counts of this clone. Here the CDR3 DNA reads TGTGCCATCAGTGAGTCCGAGTCAGGGGTACTTGGGTCACCCCTCCACTTT. Its protein product is CAISESESGVLGSPLHF. J is TRBJ1-6 and V is TRBV10-3; D may be TRBD1 (6 bases). This CDR3 is 17 amino acids long. Germline V lookup: CDR1 ENHRY, CDR2 SYGVKD. The ends were cut back, 0 bases at V and 10 bases at J, with 19 bases in the middle.

This clone was counted only a few times. CDR3 region: CASSLRQGMARNEQYF. The CDR3 coding sequence is TGTGCCAGCAGCCTCCGACAGGGGATGGCCAGGAACGAGCAGTACTTC. V is TRBV7-9 and J is TRBJ2-7; 8 nucleotides match TRBD1. Trimming at V came to 5 bases and at J to 5 bases, leaving 14 bases not matched to a gene. Germline-derived CDR1 and CDR2 are SEHNR and FQNEAQ (reference sequence). This CDR3 is 16 amino acids long.

The chain carries TRBV7-2 and TRBJ1-4; TRBD1 matches 9 bases. The length of the CDR3 is 14 residues. Germline V gives CDR1 SGHTA, CDR2 FQGNSA. The V gene end was trimmed by 8 bases and the J gene end by 8 bases; junction bases not matched to a gene: 9. CDR3 amino acids: CASCLGTGYEKLFF. Here the CDR3 DNA reads TGTGCCAGCTGTCTCGGGACAGGGTACGAAAAACTGTTTTTT.

The chain combines TRBV27 with TRBJ2-1, with no clear D. Germline V CDR1 and CDR2: MNHEY, SMNVEV (reference sequence). The CDR3 runs 16 residues. V was clipped by 2 bases and J by 3 bases, with 14 bases between them. The CDR3 loop reads CASSLRLAAVYNEQFF. The CDR3 DNA reads TGTGCCAGCAGTTTACGCCTCGCGGCAGTCTACAATGAGCAGTTCTTC.

This clone was counted a single time. V is TRBV7-9 and J is TRBJ2-5, with 9 positions matching TRBD1. V was pared by 7 bases and J by 7 bases, with 10 bases of the junction left unmatched. Per germline, CDR1 SEHNR and CDR2 FQNEAQ (reference sequence). The CDR3 length is 14 residues. In nucleotides, the CDR3 is TGTGCCAGCACCTCGGACAGGGGACTGACGACCCAGTACTTC. It specifies CASTSDRGLTTQYF.

The rearrangement links TRBV7-9 to TRBJ2-7; maybe TRBD1 (5 bases). Trimming stripped 5 bases from V and 5 bases from J, with 16 bases between. Per the germline V gene, CDR1 is SEHNR and CDR2 is FQNEAQ (reference sequence). The CDR3 covers 14 residues. The CDR3 region has the DNA TGTGCCAGCAGCCCTTGGGGCAGCGTGGACGAGCAGTACTTC. It codes for CASSPWGSVDEQYF.

This chain uses TRBV11-2 with TRBJ1-2, with D uncertain. CDR1 is SGHAT, CDR2 FQNNGV, per germline. V dropped 5 bases and J dropped 1 base, with 11 bases sitting between them. The CDR3 contains 14 residues. CDR3 nucleotides: TGTGCCAGCAGCCCCGGTGGCGGTAACTATGGCTACACCTTC. It encodes CASSPGGGNYGYTF.

V is TRBV28 and J is TRBJ1-5; a possible D gene is TRBD1 (5 bases). This CDR3 comprises 12 residues. V dropped 8 bases and J dropped 7 bases, with 12 bases sitting between them. Germline V CDR1 and CDR2: MDHEN, SYDVKM. This CDR3 is CASQQVKQPQHF. DNA for the CDR3: TGTGCCAGCCAACAGGTCAAGCAGCCCCAGCATTTT.

This CDR3 is CASSLEGRRYEQYF. CDR3 DNA sequence: TGTGCCAGCAGCTTGGAGGGGCGGCGCTACGAGCAGTACTTC. V gene TRBV5-4 combines with J gene TRBJ2-7, with D perhaps matching TRBD1 (5 bases). Trimming removed 0 bases from V and 3 bases from J, with 10 bases in between. This CDR3 comprises 14 residues. CDR1 and CDR2 (germline): SGHNT, YYREEE (reference sequence).

V is TRBV12-3 or TRBV12-4 and J is TRBJ1-5, with D hard to call. This CDR3 contains 13 residues. Trimming removed 3 bases at V and 7 bases at J, with 10 bases between. In DNA, the CDR3 is TGTGCCAGCAGTTTTTCCGCGATGCAGCCCCAGCATTTT. It codes for CASSFSAMQPQHF.

This clone was found once. The chain links TRBV3-1 (or the pseudogene TRBV3-2) to TRBJ1-5; no clear D. V lost 0 bases to trimming and J lost 6 bases, with 6 bases between them. This CDR3 has 13 amino acids. CDR1 is LGHDT, CDR2 YNNKEL, per germline (reference sequence). The CDR3 region is CASSQDLVQPQHF. CDR3 in DNA: TGTGCCAGCAGCCAAGATCTTGTTCAGCCCCAGCATTTT.

The rearrangement joins TRBV3-1 (or the pseudogene TRBV3-2) to TRBJ2-3; D is ambiguous. This CDR3 spans 14 amino acids. V was pared by 1 base and J by 5 bases, with 10 bases between. Germline V gene lookup returns CDR1 LGHDT and CDR2 YNNKEL (reference sequence). In DNA form, the CDR3 reads TGTGCCAGCAGCCAAGGGGTAGCAAGAGATACGCAGTATTTT. It codes for CASSQGVARDTQYF.

The chain has TRBV6-2 or TRBV6-3 and TRBJ2-1, with D perhaps matching TRBD2 (6 bases). In germline, CDR1 is MNHEY, CDR2 SVGEGT. The V and J ends lost 2 bases and 4 bases respectively, with 15 bases between them. This CDR3 region has 16 residues. The CDR3: CASSYTLRGLYNEQFF. In DNA form, the CDR3 reads TGTGCCAGCAGTTACACCCTGCGGGGCTTATACAATGAGCAGTTCTTC.

This clone has more than one count but fewer than ten. J is TRBJ2-7 and V is TRBV5-1, with D unclear. V gave up 0 bases and J gave up 3 bases, with 7 bases separating them. CDR3 length equals 13 residues. Looked up from germline, CDR1 is SGHRS and CDR2 is YFSETQ. CDR3 nucleotides: TGCGCCAGCAGCTTGGTGGTAGACTACGAGCAGTACTTC. Translating gives CASSLVVDYEQYF.